A selection of T cell receptor beta chains follows, all from one sample in a study of T cell changes during pregnancy in multiple sclerosis. Here immunoSEQ multiplex PCR was the method, and the copy in TCRdb shows in-frame clones only, minus some. The table has around 81,000 clones, roughly 89% seen once. The source material was peripheral blood, sampled after pregnancy. Receptors were obtained from a female donor in good health, enrolled as a control in a pregnancy study. Both conserved end residues are part of each CDR3. D genes are given only for firm matches. Some rows have no size entry. The others give once, few or many, or a class for an expanded clone.

j_call v_call clone_size d_call cdr3_nt cdr3_aa
TRBJ1-1 TRBV6-5 NA NA TGTGCCAGCAGTTACCGTGGGCGGGGAGGCACTGAAGCTTTCTTT CASSYRGRGGTEAFF
TRBJ2-1 TRBV7-2 once NA TGTGCCAGCAGCCCCCGGACAACTGGTGAGCAGTTCTTC CASSPRTTGEQFF
TRBJ1-1 TRBV6-1 NA NA TGTGCCAGCAGTGATGGGACTGGGGTTGGTGAAGCTTTCTTT CASSDGTGVGEAFF
TRBJ1-2 TRBV30 NA TRBD1 TGTGCCTGGAGTAGTACCGGGACAGGGGGCCCCAGCGGCTATGGCTACACCTTC CAWSSTGTGGPSGYGYTF
TRBJ2-5 TRBV5-4 once NA TGTGCCAGCAGCTTGAGGGGACAAGAGACCCAGTACTTC CASSLRGQETQYF
TRBJ2-5 TRBV18 NA NA TGTGCCAGCTCCATGACAGTCCAAGAGACCCAGTACTTC CASSMTVQETQYF
TRBJ2-7 TRBV27 NA TRBD2 TGTGCCAGCAGCTCCCCGGGACTAAGCTCCTACGAGCAGTACTTC CASSSPGLSSYEQYF
TRBJ1-6 TRBV18 NA NA TGTGCCAGCTCACTAAACTATAATTCACCCCTCCACTTT CASSLNYNSPLHF
TRBJ2-3 TRBV4-1 NA TRBD1 TGCGCCAGCAGCCAAGAATTAGGACAGGGGGCGCCTAAGGATACGCAGTATTTT CASSQELGQGAPKDTQYF
TRBJ2-1 TRBV9 NA TRBD2 TGTGCCAGCAGCGTAGAGGGTGAAGCGGGAAGGTACAATGAGCAGTTCTTC CASSVEGEAGRYNEQFF
TRBJ2-1 TRBV7-3 NA TRBD1 TGTGCCAGCAGCTTAGGGACAGGGGCGTTGAATGAGCAGTTCTTC CASSLGTGALNEQFF
TRBJ1-4 TRBV5-1 NA NA TGCGCCACCAGACAGAGTTTGAATGAAAAACTGTTTTTT CATRQSLNEKLFF
TRBJ2-1 TRBV7-3 NA NA TGTGCCAGCAGCTTAGGCCCTCTCAATGAGCAGTTCTTC CASSLGPLNEQFF
TRBJ1-1 TRBV19 NA NA TGTGCCAGTATGGCAGGCCGGGAGGTGAACACTGAAGCTTTCTTT CASMAGREVNTEAFF
TRBJ2-3 TRBV5-1 once TRBD2 TGCGCCAGCAGCTGGGAGGGAGATACGCAGTATTTT CASSWEGDTQYF
TRBJ2-5 TRBV5-1 NA NA TGCGCCAGCAGCTCCCCGGGGGTGCGGGAGACCCAGTACTTC CASSSPGVRETQYF
TRBJ1-5 TRBV7-4 NA NA TGTGCCAGCAGCGACTACAGGGCTTGGTATAGCAATCAGCCCCAGCATTTT CASSDYRAWYSNQPQHF
TRBJ1-6 TRBV28 NA NA TGTGCCAGCAGTGCCACCTCACCCGACAGGAATCCAGATAATTCACCCCTCCACTTT CASSATSPDRNPDNSPLHF
TRBJ1-6 TRBV11-3 NA NA TGTGCCAGCAGCTTAGATTCCGGGGGAAACTCACCCCTCCACTTT CASSLDSGGNSPLHF
TRBJ2-1 TRBV18 NA TRBD2 TGTGCCAGCTCACCACCGGAAGGAGGAGCGGGAGGGGATGAGCAGTTCTTC CASSPPEGGAGGDEQFF
TRBJ2-7 TRBV6-5 NA TRBD2 TGTGCCAGTTGTGCTAGCGGGACCTACGAGCAGTACTTC CASCASGTYEQYF
TRBJ2-7 TRBV11-2 NA NA TGTGCCAGCAGCTTAGTGCTCTCTGTCACAGGGATTAACGAGCAGTACTTC CASSLVLSVTGINEQYF
TRBJ1-5 TRBV21-1 NA NA TGTGCCAGCAGCAATATCGGGGGGCGAAGCAATCAGCCCCAGCATTTT CASSNIGGRSNQPQHF
TRBJ2-1 TRBV13 NA TRBD2 TGTGCCAGCAGCCAGACTAGCGGGTTGGTTTGGGCTAACAATGAGCAGTTCTTC CASSQTSGLVWANNEQFF
TRBJ2-2 TRBV2 NA NA TGTGCCAGCAGGCAGAGCAGACGGGACACCGGGGAGCTGTTTTTT CASRQSRRDTGELFF
TRBJ2-1 TRBV11-2 NA TRBD1 TGTGCCAGCAGCTCCGGACAGGGGATGTACAATGAGCAGTTCTTC CASSSGQGMYNEQFF
TRBJ2-3 TRBV7-3 NA TRBD2 TGTGCCAGCAGCTTAACTAGCGGGAACGCAGATACGCAGTATTTT CASSLTSGNADTQYF
TRBJ2-1 TRBV9 NA NA TGTGCCAGCAGCGATACAGGGCATGAGCAGTTCTTC CASSDTGHEQFF
TRBJ2-3 TRBV7-3 NA NA TGTGCCAGCAGCGCTACAGGGTTCACAGATACGCAGTATTTT CASSATGFTDTQYF
TRBJ1-5 TRBV5-6 NA NA TGTGCCAGCAGCTTGGAAATAGGAGGGCCCCAGCATTTT CASSLEIGGPQHF
TRBJ1-1 TRBV11-2 NA TRBD1 TGTGCCAGCAGCATACCGACAGGGCCGCACACTGAAGCTTTCTTT CASSIPTGPHTEAFF
TRBJ2-1 TRBV11-3 NA NA TGTGCCAGCAGCTTACAGGGAAGGAATGAGCAGTTCTTC CASSLQGRNEQFF
TRBJ1-2 TRBV6-1 NA NA TGTGCCAGCAGTGAAGTAGAGGCCACCTCCTATGGCTACACCTTC CASSEVEATSYGYTF
TRBJ2-5 TRBV18 once NA TGTGCCAGCTCACCCGAGACAGGAAGCGAGACCCAGTACTTC CASSPETGSETQYF
TRBJ2-3 TRBV29-1 NA TRBD2 TGCAGCGTTGAGGCCGGGACTAGGGGCACAGATACGCAGTATTTT CSVEAGTRGTDTQYF
TRBJ1-2 TRBV19 medium-sized NA TGTGCCAGTAGTATAGCCATGTCCTATGGCTACACCTTC CASSIAMSYGYTF
TRBJ1-4 TRBV28 NA NA TGTGCCAGCACCTGGGGGGGGACACCTAATGAAAAACTGTTTTTT CASTWGGTPNEKLFF
TRBJ2-1 TRBV5-1 NA TRBD2 TGCGCCAGCAGCATAACTAGCGTCTCCTCCTACAATGAGCAGTTCTTC CASSITSVSSYNEQFF
TRBJ1-2 TRBV20-1 once NA TGCAGTGCACCTCTAGGGGATGGCTACACCTTC CSAPLGDGYTF